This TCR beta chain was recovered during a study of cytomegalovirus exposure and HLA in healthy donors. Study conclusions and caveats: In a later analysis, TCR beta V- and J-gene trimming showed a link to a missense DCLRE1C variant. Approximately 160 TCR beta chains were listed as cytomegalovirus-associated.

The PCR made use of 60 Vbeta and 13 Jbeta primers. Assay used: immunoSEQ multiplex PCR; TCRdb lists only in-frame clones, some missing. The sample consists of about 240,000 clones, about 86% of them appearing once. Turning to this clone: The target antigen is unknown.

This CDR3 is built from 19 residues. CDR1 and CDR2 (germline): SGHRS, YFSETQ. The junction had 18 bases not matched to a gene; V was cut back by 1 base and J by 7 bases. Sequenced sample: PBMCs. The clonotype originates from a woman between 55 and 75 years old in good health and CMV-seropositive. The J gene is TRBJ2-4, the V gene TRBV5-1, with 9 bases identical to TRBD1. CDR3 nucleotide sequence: TGCGCCAGCAGCTTGCCTAACGCTTCCGGGACAGGGACGGAGAACATTCAGTACTTC. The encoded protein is CASSLPNASGTGTENIQYF. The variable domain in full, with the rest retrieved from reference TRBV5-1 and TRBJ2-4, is KAGVTQTPRYLIKTRGQQVTLSCSPISGHRSVSWYQQTPGQGLQFLFEYFSETQRNKGNFPGRFSGRQFSNSRSEMNVSTLELGDSALYLCASSLPNASGTGTENIQYFGAGTRLSVL.